The present TCR beta chain was sequenced within a study of T cell responses to AZD1222 COVID-19 vaccine (dated by TCRdb to 2020 to 2022). Notes on the research overall: Because spike-specific TCR depth and breadth did not differ between the two schedules, AZD1222 recipients who got a second dose at roughly 4 weeks were pooled with those who got a second dose at roughly 12 weeks. TCR sequencing was performed for roughly 250 trial participants, of whom about 200 were given two doses of AZD1222 and around 25 were given two doses of MenACWY control vaccine. Trial participants were enrolled by age into subgroups of 18-55, 56-69 and 70-plus years, and around 150, 29 and 61 TCR-sequenced participants, respectively, were included in these subgroups. Beyond this particular receptor, the publication reports: Spike-specific TCR breadth and depth rose significantly after two AZD1222 doses compared with day 0 and with MenACWY recipients. Because no day 14 peak-response samples were available, the repertoires could be characterized only after the peak T cell response. Conclusions about previously exposed vaccinees are limited, since just six AZD1222 recipients were seropositive for SARS-CoV-2 at baseline. In the small 56-69-year group, the increase in depth fell short of significance, most likely because of low power. Vaccine-associated CD4 TCRs spanned the whole spike protein, with dominant responses in regions 160-218 and 743-854. Participants were mostly white British, with more females than males. The authors suggested clonal diversity may have been underestimated. Reportedly, almost half of the unique spike-specific TCRs recognized epitopes lying outside the regions that are mutated in the B.1.351 and B.1.1.7 variants.

Points on this clone: Its antigen target is currently unknown. One base away there is no much larger clone; base qualities are not given.

What the time point label conveys for this sample: baseline before first vaccination. Samples from vaccinated people were obtained from the UK trials COV001 and COV002, which included a single-blind randomized controlled phase 2/3 trial of AZD1222 (ChAdOx1 nCoV-19) in healthy adults. Trial participant PBMC samples were collected at day 0 and day 28 after the second dose for TCRbeta chain sequencing. The CDR3 regions of human TCRbeta chains were analyzed by immunosequencing. Concerning the study's data processing: TCRs in the repertoires were compared against a reference library of SARS-CoV-2-specific TCRs that had been generated with the MIRA antigen-specificity platform. Breadth was defined as the fraction of unique TCRs that were SARS-CoV-2-associated, and depth was defined as the fraction of total T cells that were SARS-CoV-2-associated. Using the MIRA data, each spike-specific TCR was mapped to the spike region that the TCR reacts to and placed in a CD4 or CD8 class. Log10-transformed breadth and depth values were compared by one-way ANOVA with Sidak's multiple comparisons tests. Not all clones reach the TCRdb copy of this immuneACCESS table, which keeps in-frame sequences only. Checked studies attribute under half of the gap to unresolved V genes and leave the rest unexplained. Clonal size and the V and J genes are those of that table, whereas D and trimming came from the DNA. This sample gives approximately 140,000 clones in total; under 95% of them show up just once. The ten largest clones take up 2.8% of the sample.

Inclusive of the bounding cysteine and phenylalanine, the CDR3 is 13 residues long. Only the CDR3 portion is preserved as DNA: 39 bases, with reading frame beginning at the first base. Unmatched junction bases come to 0, with V trimmed by 1 base and J by 6 bases. From the germline V gene (reference sequence), CDR1 is SEHNR and CDR2 is FQNEAQ. This sample comprised peripheral blood, obtained on day 0 of AZD1222 vaccination. This sequence originates from an adult in good health. The sequence links TRBV7-9 to TRBJ1-5; 7 central bases correspond to TRBD1. DNA sequence: TGTGCCAGCAGCTTAGAGGGGGCTCAGCCCCAGCATTTT. Translation gives CASSLEGAQPQHF.